Given below is one TCR beta chain in context. What this receptor recognizes is not known. There are no base qualities to consult, and no much larger clone falls within one base. The donors were healthy, HIV-negative adults with no recently reported acute infections or vaccinations. All donors were Caucasian adults living in Nashville, Tennessee, USA. Magnetic negative selection was used to enrich CD4+ T cells, after which naive cells were positively selected on CD45RA and the negative fraction became the memory subset. Blood was collected by leukapheresis, and PBMCs were isolated by Ficoll-Histopaque density gradient centrifugation and then cryopreserved in liquid nitrogen vapor phase. Analytical flow cytometry was used to check the purity and quantity of every magnetically sorted T cell population. Genomic DNA was isolated from each sorted fraction and quantified by UV absorbance on a Nanodrop 2000c.

This sample is part of a study of shared clonotypes between healthy human individuals (dated by TCRdb to between 2020 and 2021). Context from the whole study: A couple of women and three men aged 18 to 49 years were included in the cohort. For each donor, three plates each were used for CD4 naive and CD4 memory, two plates were used for CD8 naive, and one plate was used for CD8 memory. To estimate repertoire size and how much clonotype sharing occurs between individuals, the study deeply sequenced the blood TCR repertoires of 4 to 6 healthy adults. To increase sequencing depth and limit assay-specific biases, TCR repertoire library preparation and sequencing were carried out by different laboratories using diverse techniques. Leukapheresis yielded between about 0.94 and 9.5 billion PBMCs per donor.

V drops 6 bases and J drops 4 bases, leaving 15 bases in between. The germline V gene supplies CDR1 MNHEY and CDR2 SVGAGI. The CDR3 starts with the cysteine, ends with the phenylalanine, and has 14 residues. Of the read, only the CDR3 DNA is kept; its 42 bases are in frame from base 1. Using the deep immunoSEQ assay, TCR CDR3 regions were amplified from genomic DNA by multiplex PCR. Extracted genomic DNA from each cell subset was spread evenly across all wells of several immunoSEQ 96-well plates, with each plate serving as a replicate. For sorted subsets, each replicate PCR was loaded with roughly 200 ng genomic DNA, equivalent to 30,000 or so T cell genomes. Purified libraries were measured with a Qubit 3.0 fluorometer, size-checked on a Bioanalyzer 2100, and measured again with the KAPA Library Quantification kit. Every immunoSEQ 96-well plate was sequenced on a dedicated single-read 150-cycle Illumina NextSeq 550 flow cell. The authors processed their data as follows. Because the immunoSEQ output held only junctional sequences and lacked quality scores, the filtering could not match the filtering applied to full-length reads. To assign V/J genes and CDR3, sequences were annotated against IMGT germline references using PyIR, a Python wrapper for IgBLAST v1.9. Any read was removed if the V/J assignment was weak (E-value above 1e-6), the CDR3 was missing, or the read contained stop codons, out-of-frame junctions, or ambiguous translated residues. V3J clonotypes were defined as sequences sharing the same inferred V gene, J gene, and CDR3 amino acid sequence. Percentage overlap between repertoires was computed as shared unique clonotypes divided by the size of the smaller repertoire. Three approaches were used to assess repertoire richness: RTK rarefaction, the Chao1 estimator, and Recon v2.1 estimates of unobserved clonotypes. OLGA was used to compute generation probabilities for all TCRbeta clonotypes that the gDNA method yielded from a few donors. Drawn from immuneACCESS, this table holds only the in-frame rearrangements with V and J called that TCRdb kept. Clones are partly lost; checked studies trace under half to an unresolved V gene and leave the rest unexplained. From that table come the V and J calls and clone size; the DNA was used to work out D and trimming. This sample lists about 2.3 million clones; 80% to 95% were detected once. The ten largest clones take up 0.35% to 0.45% of the sample.

Overall study results and their limits: Incomplete sequencing was indicated by rarefaction of sorted-subset datasets, despite the large sequencing depth. When four donors were compared, the shared fraction of clonotypes was 5% to 6.5% for naive CD4, 3.5% to 4% for naive CD8, 2.3% for memory CD4, and 0.35% to 0.4% for memory CD8. The small number of donors limited the genetic and exposure-history diversity represented. Pairwise subsampling led to the expectation that sequencing depth would affect the degree of clonotype sharing among donors. Naive subsets generally had larger estimated clonotype richness than memory subsets. Higher generation probabilities were observed for clonotypes shared by all four sorted-subset donors than for non-shared clonotypes. Only blood was sampled, and tissue TCR repertoires likely differ from those in blood.

Here the chain combines TRBV6-5 and TRBJ1-1; too little of a D gene remains to name it. Sequences were obtained from naive CD4+ T cells from PBMCs. According to the study, the label for this sample's cell subset or site signals: CD45RA+ positively selected. This TCR was recovered from a man between 18 and 29 years old in good health. Some clones in this sample may be carry-over from other donors' samples. The sequenced DNA is TGTGCCAGCAGCCTTAGAAATTTGGGCACTGAAGCTTTCTTT. It translates to CASSLRNLGTEAFF.